These 4 T cell receptor beta chains came from one sample sequenced in a study of Graves' ophthalmopathy and Graves' hyperthyroidism. Amplification of the TCR beta CDR3 regions used RNA transcripts (as template). Following a first-round RT-PCR that used HTBI primers, a second-round multiplex PCR was carried out. MiXCR was run by TCRdb on the multiplex PCR reads, yielding one entry per CDR3 protein. The data show about 1.2 million distinct CDR3 sequences, about two fifths seen once. Sequencing was done on a sample of peripheral blood or thyroid tissue (not recorded which). The receptors were sampled from an adult man with Graves' hyperthyroidism.

This clonotype was seen ten or more times. The rearrangement uses TRBV6-5 and TRBJ2-7; D remains ambiguous. Germline V gives CDR1 MNHEY, CDR2 SVGAGI. The V end was cut by 8 bases, the J end by 4 bases, with 12 bases between. The CDR3 extends over 12 amino acids. The CDR3 DNA reads TGTGCCAGCGGGGAACCCGAATACGAGCAGTACTTC. Its translation is CASGEPEYEQYF.

This clonotype was observed many times. This chain uses TRBV19 with TRBJ1-5; D may be TRBD1 (6 bases). Trimming took 7 bases from V and 9 from J, leaving 13 bases between them. Germline CDR1 LNHDA, CDR2 SQIVND (reference sequence). There are 12 residues in the CDR3. DNA for the CDR3: TGTGCCAGTACTCAGGGGATGCGGCCCCAGCATTTT. It yields the protein CASTQGMRPQHF.

Ten or more counts support this clonotype. The chain has TRBV11-2 and TRBJ1-1, with no clear D. The CDR3 contains 14 residues. CDR1 SGHAT and CDR2 FQNNGV come from the germline V gene. Trimming removed 8 bases at V and 6 bases at J, with 19 bases between. The CDR3 loop is CASSAWTAHAEAFF. In DNA, the CDR3 is TGTGCCAGCTCAGCTTGGACGGCCCACGCTGAAGCTTTCTTT.

This clonotype came up many times. V is TRBV20-1 and J is TRBJ2-7; TRBD2 matches 11 bases. This CDR3 has 15 residues. CDR1 and CDR2 from the germline V gene are DFQATT and SNEGSKA (reference sequence). V gave up 1 base and J gave up 6 bases; unmatched junction bases: 8. The CDR3 loop reads CSARAISGGAGEQYF. CDR3 coding DNA: TGCAGTGCTAGAGCAATTAGCGGGGGGGCCGGCGAGCAGTACTTC.